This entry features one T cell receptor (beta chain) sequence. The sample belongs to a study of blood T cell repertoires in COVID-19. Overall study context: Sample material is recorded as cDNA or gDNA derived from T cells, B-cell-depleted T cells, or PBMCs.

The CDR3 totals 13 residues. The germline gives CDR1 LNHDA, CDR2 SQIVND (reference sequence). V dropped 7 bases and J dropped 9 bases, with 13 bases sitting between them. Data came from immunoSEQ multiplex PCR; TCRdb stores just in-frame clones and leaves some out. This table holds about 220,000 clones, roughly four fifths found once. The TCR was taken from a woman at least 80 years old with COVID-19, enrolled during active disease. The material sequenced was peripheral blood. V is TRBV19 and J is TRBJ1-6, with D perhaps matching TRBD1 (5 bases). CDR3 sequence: CASKVTGGSPLHF. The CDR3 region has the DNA TGTGCCAGTAAGGTCACCGGGGGTTCACCCCTCCACTTT.